These 19 T cell receptor beta chains share one sample of origin, sequenced in a study of cytomegalovirus exposure and HLA in healthy donors. The PCR made use of 60 Vbeta and 13 Jbeta primers. Assay used: immunoSEQ multiplex PCR; TCRdb lists only in-frame clones, some missing. The sample comprises tens of thousands of clones, about 80% of which are singletons, and roughly a quarter rests with the top ten. The sequenced sample was PBMCs. The receptors were sampled from a woman aged 50 to 60 in good health and CMV-seropositive.

The V gene is TRBV29-1, the J gene TRBJ1-2; D remains ambiguous. Trimming left V 5 bases short and J 4 bases short, with 14 bases between. CDR3 length equals 13 residues. Germline V lookup: CDR1 SQVTM, CDR2 ANQGSEA. The CDR3 spells CSVKDRGGYGYTF. The CDR3 DNA reads as TGCAGCGTTAAGGATAGAGGAGGCTATGGCTACACCTTC.

The chain links TRBV14 to TRBJ2-3; D is perhaps TRBD1 (5 bases). Germline values: CDR1 SGHDN, CDR2 FVKESK. The CDR3 is made up of 16 amino acids. V was cut by 0 bases and J by 1 base, with 11 bases left in between. Here the CDR3 reads CASSQEKGPRTDTQYF. DNA of the CDR3: TGTGCCAGCAGCCAAGAAAAGGGGCCCCGCACAGATACGCAGTATTTT.

This clone was seen only once. The rearrangement links TRBV5-1 to TRBJ1-4; D uncertain. The CDR3 is 14 residues long. Per germline, CDR1 SGHRS and CDR2 YFSETQ. The germline V and J ends were trimmed by 4 bases and 3 bases, with 10 bases remaining between them. Here the CDR3 DNA reads TGCGCCAGCAGCCTAAGTACAGCTAATGAAAAACTGTTTTTT. This codes for CASSLSTANEKLFF.

This chain joins TRBV4-1 and TRBJ2-2, with a tentative D call TRBD1 (5 bases). V lost 0 bases and J lost 6, with 11 bases in between. This CDR3 region has 15 residues. Per the germline V gene, CDR1 is MGHRA and CDR2 is YSYEKL. CDR3 loop: CASSQDYQGAGELFF. Written as DNA, the CDR3 is TGCGCCAGCAGCCAAGATTATCAAGGGGCCGGGGAGCTGTTTTTT.

The chain carries TRBV30 and TRBJ2-3; 7 bases agree with TRBD1. After removal of 5 bases from V and 7 bases from J, the junction contained 12 bases not matched to a gene. The CDR3 totals 14 residues. Per germline, CDR1 GTSNPN and CDR2 SVGIG (reference sequence). The CDR3 bases are TGTGCCTGGTCTCCGGGACAGTCAACCAATACGCAGTATTTT. This sequence encodes CAWSPGQSTNTQYF.

The genes are TRBV6-4 and TRBJ2-1; 8 bases map to TRBD2. V shed 3 bases and J 8 bases; nucleotides not matched to a gene: 9. Germline V gene data show CDR1 as MRHNA and CDR2 as SNTAGT. This CDR3 region has 15 residues. CDR3 DNA sequence: TGTGCCAGCAGTGATGGAGAAGGGACTAGAGATGAGCAGTTCTTC. Translated: CASSDGEGTRDEQFF.

The chain has TRBV30 and TRBJ2-3, with TRBD1 matching over 9 bases. The germline CDR1 and CDR2 sequences are GTSNPN and SVGIG (reference sequence). V trimming: 5 bases; J trimming: 6 bases; junction bases outside the gene matches: 6. This CDR3 is 13 amino acids long. The CDR3 nucleotides read TGTGCCTGGGGACAGGGGAAATGGGATACGCAGTATTTT. This codes for CAWGQGKWDTQYF. Variable domain in full (rest from reference TRBV30 and TRBJ2-3): SQTIHQWPATLVQPVGSPLSLECTVEGTSNPNLYWYRQAAGRGLQLLFYSVGIGQISSEVPQNLSASRPQDRQFILSSKKLLLSDSGFYLCAWGQGKWDTQYFGPGTRLTVL.

Of note for this clone: Distinct nucleotide sequences in the sample also encode this CDR3. The genes are TRBV7-7 and TRBJ2-7; TRBD2 matches 16 bases. The germline CDR1 and CDR2 sequences are SSHAT and FNYEAQ (reference sequence). The CDR3 covers 19 residues. The CDR3 DNA reads TGTGCTAGCAGCTTGACGGGGACTAGCGGGAGGGCCGGGTCCTACGAGCAGTACGTT. The encoded protein is CASSLTGTSGRAGSYEQYV.

The chain carries TRBV6-1 and TRBJ2-7; D not resolved. The CDR3 consists of 14 residues. Germline CDR1 is MNHNS and CDR2 is SASEGT. The V end lost 6 bases, the J end lost 2 bases, and 14 bases lay between the germline ends. The CDR3 is CASRSRPRTYEQYF. The CDR3 bases are TGTGCCAGCAGATCGAGGCCCCGGACCTACGAGCAGTACTTC.

The chain carries TRBV10-3 and TRBJ1-2, with D possibly TRBD1 on 5 matching bases. This CDR3 contains 18 residues. The V gene lost 0 bases and the J gene lost 7 bases, with 24 bases spanning the gap. The germline gives CDR1 ENHRY, CDR2 SYGVKD. CDR3 in DNA: TGTGCCATCAGTGAGTCGGCAGGGATGACAGTCCTTCTTGGTGGCTACACCTTC. Its protein is CAISESAGMTVLLGGYTF.

CDR3 nucleotides: TGTGCCAGCAGCCCGTCCACAGGGGGGAACACTGAAGCTTTCTTT. Its translation is CASSPSTGGNTEAFF. The rearrangement links TRBV11-2 to TRBJ1-1; 8 bases match TRBD1. The V and J ends lost 5 bases and 1 base, in that order; junction bases with no gene match: 6. Germline V CDR1 and CDR2: SGHAT, FQNNGV. The CDR3 runs to 15 residues.

J is TRBJ2-7 and V is TRBV6-5; 9 nucleotides match TRBD1. CDR3 length equals 13 residues. With 6 bases clipped from V and 4 bases from J, the junction kept 4 bases outside the gene matches. Germline CDR1 is MNHEY and CDR2 is SVGAGI. The CDR3: CASRRTGEYEQYF. The CDR3 DNA follows: TGTGCCAGCAGACGGACAGGGGAGTACGAGCAGTACTTC.

The chain carries TRBV18 and TRBJ2-7; tentative D call: TRBD1 (7 bases). The germline gives CDR1 KGHSH, CDR2 LQKENI. V was shortened by 3 bases and J by 5 bases, with 17 bases between the two germline ends. This CDR3 contains 15 residues. The CDR3 protein is CASSPSRGDLNEQYV. The DNA of the CDR3 is TGTGCCAGCTCACCGAGCAGGGGGGATTTGAACGAGCAGTACGTC.

The chain has TRBV9 and TRBJ1-2; D is ambiguous. Germline CDR1 and CDR2: SGDLS and YYNGEE. The CDR3 sequence is 13 residues long. V was shortened by 0 bases and J by 4 bases, with 7 bases between the two germline ends. CDR3 bases: TGTGCCAGCAGCGTAGACAGTACCTATGGCTACACCTTC. It codes for CASSVDSTYGYTF.

The V and J genes are TRBV2 and TRBJ2-2; TRBD1 agrees at 7 bases. The CDR3 is 14 residues long. Germline CDR1 and CDR2: SNHLY and FYNNEI. Here the CDR3 reads CAAGGRGNTGELFF. CDR3 coding DNA: TGTGCAGCAGGGGGAAGGGGTAACACCGGGGAGCTGTTTTTT.

The chain carries TRBV29-1 and TRBJ1-2; 8 positions match TRBD1. CDR1 and CDR2 (germline): SQVTM, ANQGSEA. This CDR3 has 12 residues. With 8 bases clipped from V and 3 bases from J, the junction kept 5 bases outside the gene matches. CDR3 residues: CSTQGAHYGYTF. The CDR3 coding sequence is TGCAGCACTCAGGGGGCCCACTATGGCTACACCTTC.

This clone was found a few times. The rearrangement joins TRBV25-1 to TRBJ1-5; D is unresolved. CDR1 MGHDK and CDR2 SYGVNS come from the germline V gene. Deletions cut 5 bases from V and 7 bases from J, with 9 bases between. This CDR3 comprises 12 residues. DNA of the CDR3: TGTGCCAGCAGTATTGATCAGCAGCCCCAGCATTTT. It is translated as CASSIDQQPQHF.

This chain joins TRBV7-3 and TRBJ2-3; D remains ambiguous. Germline values: CDR1 SGHTA, CDR2 FQGTGA. The CDR3 extends over 14 amino acids. With 5 bases removed from V and 4 bases from J, the gap between germline ends came to 13 bases. The CDR3 protein is CASSPEMYPDTQYF. Here the CDR3 DNA reads TGTGCCAGCAGCCCTGAGATGTACCCAGATACGCAGTATTTT.

The chain joins TRBV4-1 to TRBJ2-3, with TRBD2 matching over 8 bases. In germline, CDR1 is MGHRA, CDR2 YSYEKL. CDR3 length: 19 amino acids. Unmatched junction bases numbered 15, after V lost 4 bases and J lost 0 bases. The CDR3 protein is CASSRPGGGRPLSTDTQYF. The CDR3 DNA sequence: TGCGCCAGCAGCCGACCCGGGGGGGGCCGCCCCCTTAGCACAGATACGCAGTATTTT.